The 27 T cell receptor beta chains below come from one sample, sequenced in a study of blood T cell repertoires in COVID-19. The protocol was immunoSEQ multiplex PCR, while the TCRdb copy is restricted to in-frame clones and leaves out a portion. The sample yields 160,000 or so clones, more than 65% seen once. Sequenced material: peripheral blood. The source of these receptors is a woman aged 60-70 years with COVID-19, enrolled during active disease.

The chain combines TRBV4-2 with TRBJ1-4; unclear D gene. Trimming took off 0 bases at V and 4 bases at J, with 12 bases between the two ends. This CDR3 has 16 amino acids. Germline CDR1 is LGHNA and CDR2 is YNFKEQ. CDR3: CASSQDQGGSNEKLFF. CDR3 bases: TGTGCCAGCAGCCAAGATCAAGGAGGGAGTAATGAAAAACTGTTTTTT.

The chain couples TRBV6-5 to TRBJ2-2; 9 bases agree with TRBD2. CDR1 and CDR2 (germline): MNHEY, SVGAGI. Trimming cost V 6 bases and J 1 base; bases outside gene matches: 0. The CDR3 has 14 residues. The CDR3 here is CASRRGGNTGELFF. Written as DNA, the CDR3 is TGTGCCAGCAGGCGGGGGGGGAACACCGGGGAGCTGTTTTTT.

This clone was counted between two and nine times. This chain uses TRBV27 with TRBJ2-3; TRBD1 aligns across 8 bases. Trimming removed 7 bases from V and 7 bases from J; junction bases left unmatched: 7. The length of the CDR3 is 13 residues. The germline V gene has CDR1 MNHEY and CDR2 SMNVEV (reference sequence). The CDR3 DNA follows: TGTGCCAGCAAAACGACAGGGGCGAATACGCAGTATTTT. Translated: CASKTTGANTQYF.

The rearrangement uses TRBV29-1 and TRBJ1-1, with TRBD1 as a possible D gene (5 bases). This CDR3 has 13 residues. V was cut by 4 bases and J by 4 bases, with 13 bases left in between. CDR1 is SQVTM and CDR2 is ANQGSEA in the germline V gene. The CDR3 bases are TGCAGCGTTGTCAGGGTATCCAGCACTGAAGCTTTCTTT. Translating gives CSVVRVSSTEAFF.

The chain couples TRBV6-2 or TRBV6-3 to TRBJ2-1, with 7 positions matching TRBD2. CDR3 length equals 16 residues. Germline-derived CDR1 and CDR2 are MNHEY and SVGEGT. V lost 4 bases to trimming and J lost 8 bases; unmatched junction nucleotides: 14. The CDR3 sequence is CASSSQGLTKLDEQFF. The CDR3 DNA is TGTGCCAGCAGTTCCCAGGGACTAACCAAGTTGGATGAGCAGTTCTTC.

The chain combines TRBV7-3 with TRBJ1-6; D possibly corresponds to TRBD1 (5 bases). CDR3 size: 15 residues. Germline V CDR1 and CDR2: SGHTA, FQGTGA. Trimming left V 2 bases short and J 8 bases short, with 13 bases between. This CDR3 is CASSLFPGKDSPLHF. CDR3 DNA: TGTGCCAGCAGCTTATTTCCAGGGAAAGATTCACCCCTCCACTTT.

J is TRBJ1-1 and V is TRBV20-1; TRBD1 is a possible D gene (5 bases). Trimming removed 3 bases from V and 0 bases from J, with 8 bases in between. This CDR3 is built from 13 residues. CDR1 and CDR2 (germline): DFQATT, SNEGSKA (reference sequence). CDR3 residues: CSASGHLNTEAFF. In nucleotides, the CDR3 is TGCAGTGCTAGTGGACACCTGAACACTGAAGCTTTCTTT.

This clone has more than one count but fewer than ten. The V call is TRBV6-2 or TRBV6-3, the J call TRBJ2-7; 9 bases line up with TRBD1. Germline V lookup: CDR1 MNHEY, CDR2 SVGEGT. The CDR3 is 15 amino acids. The V gene end was trimmed by 2 bases and the J gene end by 3 bases; junction bases not matched to a gene: 5. Here the CDR3 DNA reads TGTGCCAGCAGTTACGAAACAGGGGGCATCTACGAGCAGTACTTC. Encoded protein: CASSYETGGIYEQYF.

The chain couples TRBV5-4 to TRBJ2-1; maybe TRBD2 (6 bases). Trimming removed 0 bases at V and 10 bases at J, with 14 bases between. The CDR3 is 14 amino acids. Germline CDR1 and CDR2: SGHNT and YYREEE (reference sequence). The CDR3, as DNA: TGTGCCAGCAGCTTGGCAACTAGCCCCTTGGAGCAGTTCTTC. Its translation is CASSLATSPLEQFF.

This clone was seen only a few times. CDR3 residues: CASSLAAQGPLSNTEAFF. In DNA form, the CDR3 reads TGTGCCAGCAGCCTCGCAGCACAGGGGCCATTATCGAACACTGAAGCTTTCTTT. The V call is TRBV9, the J call TRBJ1-1, with 7 positions matching TRBD1. CDR1 and CDR2 from the germline V gene are SGDLS and YYNGEE. This CDR3 has 18 amino acids. The J segment lost 1 base and the V segment lost 4 bases, leaving 16 bases of the junction unmatched.

The J gene is TRBJ2-5, the V gene TRBV19; tentative D call: TRBD1 (6 bases). Trimming removed 3 bases at V and 5 bases at J, with 16 bases between. This CDR3 comprises 15 residues. From germline, CDR1 is LNHDA and CDR2 SQIVND (reference sequence). CDR3 protein: CASSILSGGPETQYF. The CDR3, as DNA: TGTGCCAGTAGTATCCTCAGTGGGGGCCCGGAGACCCAGTACTTC.

V gene TRBV9 combines with J gene TRBJ2-7, with 7 bases identical to TRBD2. V shed 4 bases, J shed 0 bases, and the junction held 7 bases outside the gene matches. Germline V gives CDR1 SGDLS, CDR2 YYNGEE. This CDR3 spans 15 amino acids. DNA of the CDR3: TGTGCCAGCAGCCTGGGGGGGGAGAGCTCCTACGAGCAGTACTTC. The encoded protein is CASSLGGESSYEQYF. Full variable domain (outside the CDR3, taken from reference TRBV9 and TRBJ2-7): DSGVTQTPKHLITATGQRVTLRCSPRSGDLSVYWYQQSLDQGLQFLIQYYNGEERAKGNILERFSAQQFPDLHSELNLSSLELGDSALYFCASSLGGESSYEQYFGPGTRLTVT.

The chain employs TRBV10-3 and TRBJ2-7, with TRBD2 identical over 10 bases. V lost 5 bases to trimming and J lost 6 bases; unmatched junction nucleotides: 10. The CDR3 runs to 15 residues. Germline loops: CDR1 ENHRY, CDR2 SYGVKD. The CDR3 nucleotides read TGTGCCATCAGTTCAACCGGGACTAGCGTTTCCGAGCAGTACGTC. This gives the protein CAISSTGTSVSEQYV.

J is TRBJ2-1 and V is TRBV2, with 10 bases lining up with TRBD1. V dropped 3 bases and J dropped 6; count of bases not matched to a gene: 14. The CDR3 is made up of 18 amino acids. Germline values: CDR1 SNHLY, CDR2 FYNNEI. DNA of the CDR3: TGTGCCAGCAGTGAGCGTTCGTTGGGACAGGGGAAATTCAATGAGCAGTTCTTC. It is translated as CASSERSLGQGKFNEQFF.

J is TRBJ1-1 and V is TRBV4-1; D call uncertain. This CDR3 spans 13 amino acids. The germline V gene encodes CDR1 MGHRA and CDR2 YSYEKL. Trimming stripped 5 bases from V and 1 base from J, with 8 bases between. The CDR3 region has the DNA TGCGCCAGCAGCGCAGACAAGAACACTGAAGCTTTCTTT. This gives the protein CASSADKNTEAFF.

The genes are TRBV6-5 and TRBJ2-3; possible D gene TRBD1, 5 bases. Germline-derived CDR1 and CDR2 are MNHEY and SVGAGI. There are 15 residues in the CDR3. V lost 8 bases, J lost 2 bases, and 17 bases lay in between. The CDR3 loop reads CASRVQQGYTDTQYF. The CDR3 nucleotides are TGTGCCAGCCGGGTCCAGCAGGGCTACACAGATACGCAGTATTTT.

V is TRBV7-3 and J is TRBJ2-5; TRBD1 is a possible D gene (6 bases). Trimming stripped 1 base from V and 6 bases from J, with 12 bases between. This CDR3 has 14 amino acids. Germline CDR1 is SGHTA and CDR2 is FQGTGA. CDR3 coding DNA: TGTGCCAGCAGCTTAAGTTCAGGGGAAAAGACCCAGTACTTC. This encodes CASSLSSGEKTQYF.

V is TRBV20-1 and J is TRBJ1-1; D not certain. V lost 8 bases and J lost 4, with 11 bases in between. CDR1 and CDR2 (germline): DFQATT, SNEGSKA (reference sequence). CDR3 length: 11 amino acids. This chain's CDR3 is CSTPGVTEAFF. CDR3 DNA: TGCAGTACCCCGGGTGTCACTGAAGCTTTCTTT.

The chain combines TRBV5-1 with TRBJ2-1; TRBD2 is a possible D gene (8 bases). Germline V lookup: CDR1 SGHRS, CDR2 YFSETQ. Trimming shortened V by 4 bases and J by 9 bases, and 20 bases separated the two germline ends. The CDR3 loop spans 15 amino acids. The CDR3 loop reads CASSGPTGAGGEQFF. The DNA of the CDR3 is TGCGCCAGCAGCGGACCTACAGGGGCGGGGGGTGAGCAGTTCTTC.

The CDR3 loop is CASTLLAGNTGELFF. CDR3 in DNA: TGTGCCAGCACTCTACTAGCGGGAAACACCGGGGAGCTGTTTTTT. This sequence joins TRBV6-5 and TRBJ2-2, with TRBD2 matching over 10 bases. Germline trimming cut 7 bases from V and 2 bases from J; bases unmatched to any gene: 4. CDR1 is MNHEY and CDR2 is SVGAGI in the germline V gene. The CDR3 sequence is 15 residues long.

The genes are TRBV5-8 and TRBJ2-3; TRBD1 is a possible D gene (5 bases). V gave up 3 bases and J gave up 2 bases, with 7 bases separating them. CDR1 and CDR2 (germline): SGHTS, YDEGEE. The CDR3 is 13 residues long. The CDR3 here is CASSSRATDTQYF. CDR3 DNA: TGTGCCAGCAGCTCCAGGGCCACAGATACGCAGTATTTT.

The rearrangement uses TRBV6-2 or TRBV6-3 and TRBJ2-1; 8 bases are a match to TRBD2. The trim removed 6 bases at V and 0 bases at J, leaving 13 bases unmatched. The CDR3 is 18 amino acids. The germline CDR1 and CDR2 sequences are MNHEY and SVGEGT. The CDR3 DNA reads as TGTGCCAGCAGCCGGCCGAATGCGGGAGGCTACTCCTACAATGAGCAGTTCTTC. Amino acids: CASSRPNAGGYSYNEQFF.

The chain links TRBV6-5 to TRBJ1-1; no clear D. Deletions cut 2 bases from V and 5 bases from J, with 6 bases between. This CDR3 spans 12 amino acids. The germline CDR1 and CDR2 sequences are MNHEY and SVGAGI. CDR3 sequence reads: CASSYPQTEAFF. As DNA, the CDR3 is TGTGCCAGCAGTTACCCGCAGACTGAAGCTTTCTTT.

Only a few counts were recorded for this clone. This chain uses TRBV7-4 with TRBJ2-2, with TRBD1 matching 8 bases. The CDR3 is made up of 16 amino acids. CDR1 and CDR2 from the germline V gene are SGHVT and SQSDAQ. The trim removed 5 bases at V and 2 bases at J, leaving 7 bases unmatched. In DNA form, the CDR3 reads TGTGCCAGCAGCGCCTTTGGACAGGGTAACACCGGGGAGCTGTTTTTT. Amino acid sequence: CASSAFGQGNTGELFF.

V is TRBV28 and J is TRBJ2-5; 10 bases agree with TRBD2. Trimming at V came to 1 base and at J to 3 bases, leaving 8 bases not matched to a gene. Germline V gene lookup returns CDR1 MDHEN and CDR2 SYDVKM. The CDR3 loop spans 17 amino acids. The DNA for the CDR3 is TGTGCCAGCAGTTTATCCTTGGCTAGCGGGAGAAAAGAGACCCAGTACTTC. As protein: CASSLSLASGRKETQYF.

The chain uses TRBV7-3 and TRBJ2-1; TRBD2 agrees at 12 bases. This CDR3 has 15 amino acids. Germline loops: CDR1 SGHTA, CDR2 FQGTGA. Trimming cost V 5 bases and J 7 bases; bases outside gene matches: 6. This CDR3 is CASSPRLAGVNEQFF. CDR3 nucleotide sequence: TGTGCCAGCAGCCCCCGACTAGCGGGAGTAAATGAGCAGTTCTTC.

This clone was found many times. The CDR3: CASRPQVYGYTF. The CDR3 DNA sequence: TGTGCCAGCCGCCCCCAGGTCTATGGCTACACCTTC. The J gene is TRBJ1-2, the V gene TRBV2; D not resolved. V was trimmed by 8 bases and J by 4 bases, leaving 11 bases between them. This CDR3 contains 12 residues. Germline V gives CDR1 SNHLY, CDR2 FYNNEI. Full variable domain (outside the CDR3, taken from reference TRBV2 and TRBJ1-2): EPEVTQTPSHQVTQMGQEVILRCVPISNHLYFYWYRQILGQKVEFLVSFYNNEISEKSEIFDDQFSVERPDGSNFTLKIRSTKLEDSAMYFCASRPQVYGYTFGSGTRLTVV.